This TCR beta chain appears in the sequencing data of a study of T cells after yellow fever vaccination. Making TCR cDNA involved 5'RACE template switching, which added UMIs and a universal primer site. A single record per CDR3 protein comes from TCRdb applying MiXCR to the 5' RACE reads. The table shows 400,000 or so distinct CDR3 sequences, with around 6.5% occurring only once. General study points: Among primary-vaccination clones, most reappeared after the booster, at 95% to 96% for CD4 and around 91% for CD8. Abundant contaminating clonotypes from the bulk population could appear in FACS-sorted repertoires. On re-exposure, the response was weaker but peaked faster, at day 5 versus 15.

The CDR3 covers 14 residues. Germline V gives CDR1 GTSNPN, CDR2 SVGIG (reference sequence). V lost 3 bases, J lost 3 bases, and 15 bases lay in between. This clonotype was counted only a few times. Antigen unknown. The sequencing used PBMCs, collected 5 days after the yellow fever booster vaccination. This TCR was sampled from a man younger than 45 who received the YFV17D yellow fever vaccine. The chain couples TRBV30 to TRBJ2-7; D remains unclear. CDR3 region: CAWRSSLEIYEQYF. As DNA, the CDR3 is TGTGCCTGGAGGTCGAGTTTAGAGATCTACGAGCAGTACTTC.